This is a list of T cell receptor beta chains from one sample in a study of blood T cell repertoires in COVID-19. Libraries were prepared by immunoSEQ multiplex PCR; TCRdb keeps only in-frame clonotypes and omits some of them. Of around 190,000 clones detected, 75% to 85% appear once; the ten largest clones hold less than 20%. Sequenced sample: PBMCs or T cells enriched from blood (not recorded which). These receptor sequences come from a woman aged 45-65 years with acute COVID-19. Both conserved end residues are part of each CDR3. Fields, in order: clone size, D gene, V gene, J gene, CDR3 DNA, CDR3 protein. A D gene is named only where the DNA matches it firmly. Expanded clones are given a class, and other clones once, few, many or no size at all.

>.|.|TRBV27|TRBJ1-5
TGTGCCAGCAGTCTTCAGGGTTTCAGCAGCAATCAGCCCCAGCATTTT
CASSLQGFSSNQPQHF
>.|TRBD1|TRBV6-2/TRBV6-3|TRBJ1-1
TGTGCCAGCAGTTCCAGGGGACAGATGAACACTGAAGCTTTCTTT
CASSSRGQMNTEAFF
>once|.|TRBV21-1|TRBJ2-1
TGTGCCAGCAACCCGAGCGGGGGTACCTACAATGAGCAGTTCTTC
CASNPSGGTYNEQFF
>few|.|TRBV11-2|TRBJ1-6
TGTGCCAGCAGCTTAGACATTAATTCACCCCTCCACTTT
CASSLDINSPLHF
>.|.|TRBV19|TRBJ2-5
TGTGCCAGTAGCGGGGGGCCAGTCTCCGAGACCCAGTACTTC
CASSGGPVSETQYF
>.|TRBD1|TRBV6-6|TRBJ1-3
TGTGCCAGCAGGCGGACAGGGGGTGGAAACACCATATATTTT
CASRRTGGGNTIYF
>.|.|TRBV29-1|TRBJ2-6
TGCAGCGGGAAGGGGCTCGGGGCCAACGTCCTGACTTTC
CSGKGLGANVLTF
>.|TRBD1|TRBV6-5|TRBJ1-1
TGTGCCAGCAGTACCGGGACAGCTATAAACACTGAAGCTTTCTTT
CASSTGTAINTEAFF
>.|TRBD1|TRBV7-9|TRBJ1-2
TGTGCCAGCAGCCGTAGACAGGGACTGGATGACTACACCTTC
CASSRRQGLDDYTF
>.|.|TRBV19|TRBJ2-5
TGTGCCAGTAGTATAAACGGGTTAACGAGGGAGACCCAGTACTTC
CASSINGLTRETQYF
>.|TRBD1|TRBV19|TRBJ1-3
TGTGCCAGTAGTATCTCCGACAGGGGGGTATGGAACACCATATATTTT
CASSISDRGVWNTIYF
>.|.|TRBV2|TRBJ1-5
TGTGCCAGCAGTCGGGACTACAGCAATCAGCCCCAGCATTTT
CASSRDYSNQPQHF
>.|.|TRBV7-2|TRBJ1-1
TGTGCCAGCAGCTTCCAACAGGGCCTCCCCACTGAAGCTTTCTTT
CASSFQQGLPTEAFF
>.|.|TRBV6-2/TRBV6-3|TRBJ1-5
TGTGCCAGCAGTCACGTTCGACAGTCTTACAATCAGCCCCAGCATTTT
CASSHVRQSYNQPQHF
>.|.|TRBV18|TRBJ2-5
TGTGCCAGCTCACCATTAGGACAGACAGAGACCCAGTACTTC
CASSPLGQTETQYF
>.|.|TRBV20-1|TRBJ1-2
TGCAGTGCTAGGGGCCCCGCCACCTTC
CSARGPATF
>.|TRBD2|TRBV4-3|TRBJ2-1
TGCGCCAGCAGCCAAGATATCGGGGGGGGGACCTCCTACAATGAGCAGTTCTTC
CASSQDIGGGTSYNEQFF
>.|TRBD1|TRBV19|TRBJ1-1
TGTGCCAGTAGTCAGGGGGTTATTACTGAAGCTTTCTTT
CASSQGVITEAFF
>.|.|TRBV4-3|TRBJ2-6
TGCGCCAGCAGCCAAGGTTCATCGAGCTCTGGGGCCAACGTCCTGACTTTC
CASSQGSSSSGANVLTF
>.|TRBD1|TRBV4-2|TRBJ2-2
TGTGCCAGCAGCCAAGAGGGGGACAGCTTTACCGGGGAGCTGTTTTTT
CASSQEGDSFTGELFF
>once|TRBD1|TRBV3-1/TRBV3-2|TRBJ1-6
TGTGCCAGCAGCGACAGGGGGTTGAATTCACCCCTCCACTTT
CASSDRGLNSPLHF
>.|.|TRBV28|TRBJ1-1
TGTGCCAGCAGTTTGAGCCAGGGGTGGACTGAAGCTTTCTTT
CASSLSQGWTEAFF